The sample holds a few counts of the clone carrying this TCR beta chain. Antigen: not known. The germline gives CDR1 SGHDT, CDR2 YYEEEE. This CDR3 is built from 15 residues. The V and J ends lost 0 bases and 7 bases respectively, with 16 bases between them. This record comes from a study of T cells in tuberculosis. Study-level results: Active tuberculosis patients had shorter CDR3-alpha; the beta difference was nonsignificant. Classification accuracy was about 85% (AUROC more than 0.8) with the GMM-specific repertoire.

On average roughly 90,000 T cells per donor were immunosequenced. The repertoire was sequenced with immunoSEQ multiplex PCR; TCRdb's copy has only in-frame clones and lacks some. Among about 43,000 clones listed, around 95% were seen once. The TCR originated in a donor aged 10-29 years with latent tuberculosis or without tuberculosis infection. Material: PBMCs. The chain combines TRBV5-6 with TRBJ2-5; D is possibly TRBD2 (6 bases). The CDR3 sequence is CASSLEQGGMRTQYF. CDR3 coding DNA: TGTGCCAGCAGCTTGGAGCAGGGAGGTATGAGGACCCAGTACTTC.